This TCR beta chain derives from a study of shared T cell receptors in the human thymus (dated by TCRdb to the early 2020s). Context from the whole study: The study examined how the human thymus generates shared, self-reactive T-cell receptor alpha chains.

The method was the immunoSEQ multiplex PCR assay. TCRdb's version of the immuneACCESS table is confined to in-frame rearrangements and falls short of the full clone set. An unresolved V gene accounts for under half of the shortfall where checked; the remainder is of unknown origin. Recorded for this sample are about 660,000 clones; around nine tenths of them occurred a single time. Together, the top ten hold approximately 0.011% of the sample. Trimming accounts for 3 bases at V and 0 bases at J, while the number of junction bases matched to no gene is 5. The CDR3 runs 16 amino acids, cysteine and phenylalanine included. Just the 48-base CDR3 DNA is kept, in frame starting at base 1. The CDR1 and CDR2 encoded by the germline V gene are KGHSH and LQKENI. Worth noting for this clone: Its antigen target is currently unknown. No clone much larger than this one lies a single base away; base qualities are absent.

A further study also used this sample, focusing on human thymus T cells. That second report states: Donors were immunologically healthy infants undergoing open corrective cardiac surgery for congenital heart defects in Finland. Thymus tissue was obtained as surgical resects removed during corrective cardiac surgery. Usage of V and J gene segments appeared to be biased in both the thymic and the peripheral blood repertoires. According to the related research, thymic TCR repertoires were highly overlapping among unrelated individuals. The study described the TCR alpha and beta repertoires in under ten infant thymus samples and a few matching peripheral blood samples. The cohort included six male and two female infants, with donor ages spanning 7 to 244 days. After being mechanically released from the tissue, thymocytes were kept at -70 degrees C in pellets of roughly 9.5-32 million cells. A QIAsymphony instrument was used to extract genomic DNA from the frozen cell pellets. Using the immunoSEQ multiplex PCR assay, the TCRB and TCRAD loci were amplified from a standardized quantity of quality-controlled genomic DNA. The amplicons spanned the V(D)J region and were long enough to cover the CDR3 and allow V and J genes to be identified. Through the commercial immunoSEQ service, the amplicons were sequenced on an Illumina platform. Primer bias and sequencing errors were corrected as previously described, and TCRAD and TCRB were defined on the basis of the IMGT database. The repertoires were analysed using immunoSEQ Analyzer 3.0 and VDJTools for basic statistics, V/J segment usage, diversity estimates, rarefaction and pairwise overlap. Chao1, ChaoE, Efron-Thisted, Shannon and inverse Simpson indices were used to estimate diversity, which was also estimated on datasets down-sampled to the smallest sample. Repertoire overlap was determined by strict matching of CDR3 nucleotide sequence, V gene and J gene, and Jaccard-based multidimensional scaling clustering was applied. On average, about 800,000 unique TCRB clonotypes were obtained from thymus samples, compared with 70,000 to 90,000 from blood samples.

The rearranged segments are TRBV18 and TRBJ2-1, and 7 junction bases match TRBD2. The clonotype was recovered from a boy in the first two years of life with a congenital heart defect. Donor details come from another sample of the same person, matched by shared clones. Sequenced sample: thymocytes. The nucleotide sequence reads as follows: TGTGCCAGCTCACCTGGCGGGGGAAGCTCCTACAATGAGCAGTTCTTC. Its amino acids are CASSPGGGSSYNEQFF. The CDR3 plus the reference TRBV18 and TRBJ2-1 genes for the other parts give the full variable domain: NAGVMQNPRHLVRRRGQEARLRCSPMKGHSHVYWYRQLPEEGLKFMVYLQKENIIDESGMPKERFSAEFPKEGPSILRIQQVVRGDSAAYFCASSPGGGSSYNEQFFGPGTRLTVL.